Each of the 4 T cell receptor beta chains below was sequenced from the same sample in a study of T cells in localized non-small cell lung cancer. The method was immunoSEQ multiplex PCR; TCRdb's version includes in-frame clones alone and lacks a portion of them. In the table there are roughly 48,000 clones, approximately 80% of which are singletons. The sequencing used peripheral blood, collected before any cancer treatment. Every receptor here comes from a man aged 35-69 years with stage I squamous cell lung carcinoma.

This chain links TRBV5-1 with TRBJ2-5; 9 nucleotides agree with TRBD2. J gave up 5 bases and V 4 bases, and 6 bases lay outside the gene matches. This CDR3 spans 14 amino acids. Germline V gene lookup returns CDR1 SGHRS and CDR2 YFSETQ. CDR3 in amino acids: CASSMTSGQETQYF. Written as DNA, the CDR3 is TGCGCCAGCAGCATGACTAGCGGTCAGGAGACCCAGTACTTC. The full variable domain, with the rest looked up from reference TRBV5-1 and TRBJ2-5, is KAGVTQTPRYLIKTRGQQVTLSCSPISGHRSVSWYQQTPGQGLQFLFEYFSETQRNKGNFPGRFSGRQFSNSRSEMNVSTLELGDSALYLCASSMTSGQETQYFGPGTRLLVL.

The V and J genes are TRBV6-5 and TRBJ1-5; D perhaps matches TRBD1 (6 bases). This CDR3 is built from 14 residues. V was trimmed by 4 bases and J by 2 bases, leaving 9 bases between them. Germline V gives CDR1 MNHEY, CDR2 SVGAGI. The CDR3 spells CASSWSGGNQPQHF. Here the CDR3 DNA reads TGTGCCAGCAGTTGGTCAGGGGGCAATCAGCCCCAGCATTTT.

The chain employs TRBV6-6 and TRBJ2-3; D perhaps matches TRBD2 (6 bases). Looked up from germline, CDR1 is MNHNY and CDR2 is SVGAGI (reference sequence). There are 14 residues in the CDR3. The V and J ends lost 4 bases and 2 bases respectively, with 10 bases between them. CDR3 region: CASSLGGPTDTQYF. DNA for the CDR3: TGTGCCAGCAGTTTGGGGGGACCCACAGATACGCAGTATTTT.

A single count supports this clone. This sequence joins TRBV7-2 and TRBJ1-4; D gene ambiguous. Germline V lookup: CDR1 SGHTA, CDR2 FQGNSA. The V gene lost 3 bases and the J gene lost 6 bases, with 5 bases spanning the gap. This CDR3 spans 12 amino acids. CDR3 region: CASSFGHEKLFF. The CDR3 nucleotides read TGTGCCAGCAGCTTCGGACATGAAAAACTGTTTTTT. Looking up the rest from reference TRBV7-2 and TRBJ1-4 gives the full variable domain: GAGVSQSPSNKVTEKGKDVELRCDPISGHTALYWYRQSLGQGLEFLIYFQGNSAPDKSGLPSDRFSAERTGGSVSTLTIQRTQQEDSAVYLCASSFGHEKLFFGSGTQLSVL.